The 19 T cell receptor beta chains presented below share a single source sample, sequenced in a study of cytomegalovirus exposure and HLA in healthy donors (dated by TCRdb to 2016 to 2017). To prepare the library, the immunoSEQ multiplex PCR assay was applied. Sourced from immuneACCESS, this table was stored by TCRdb with only in-frame sequences that have V and J called. A share of the clones is absent; for the studies checked, an unresolved V gene accounts for under half, and the remainder has no known explanation. Present in this sample are about 170,000 clones, roughly 96% of which were seen just once. The ten largest account for around 0.9% of the sample. Sequenced sample: PBMCs. Receptor source: a woman under 30 in good health and CMV-seronegative.

DNA for the CDR3: TGTGCCAGCAGCTTACAGGCAGAACCCCAAGAGACCCAGTACTTC. Its translation: CASSLQAEPQETQYF. The chain is built from TRBV11-2 and TRBJ2-5; D ambiguous. The V end lost 2 bases, the J end lost 1 base, and 11 bases lay between the germline ends. Germline V lookup: CDR1 SGHAT, CDR2 FQNNGV. The CDR3 is 15 amino acids.

The CDR3 DNA is TGTGCCAGCAGCCCCGACGCGGGGGACTCCTACGAGCAGTACTTC. It yields the protein CASSPDAGDSYEQYF. The rearrangement links TRBV7-3 to TRBJ2-7; 7 nucleotides agree with TRBD2. V gave up 5 bases and J gave up 0 bases; unmatched junction bases: 7. The CDR3 sequence is 15 residues long. CDR1 and CDR2 from the germline V gene are SGHTA and FQGTGA.

Here the CDR3 reads CASSDTSSGGPLLNEQFF. In nucleotides, the CDR3 is TGTGCCAGCAGCGATACTAGCTCCGGGGGTCCTCTACTCAATGAGCAGTTCTTC. This chain links TRBV9 with TRBJ2-1; TRBD2 might be the D (6 bases). The CDR3 spans 18 residues. Germline V CDR1 and CDR2: SGDLS, YYNGEE. Trimming shortened V by 3 bases and J by 6 bases, and 25 bases separated the two germline ends. The full variable domain, completed using reference TRBV9 and TRBJ2-1, is DSGVTQTPKHLITATGQRVTLRCSPRSGDLSVYWYQQSLDQGLQFLIQYYNGEERAKGNILERFSAQQFPDLHSELNLSSLELGDSALYFCASSDTSSGGPLLNEQFFGPGTRLTVL.

The chain is built from TRBV7-2 and TRBJ1-4; possible D gene TRBD1, 5 bases. Germline-derived CDR1 and CDR2 are SGHTA and FQGNSA. V lost 2 bases, J lost 0 bases, and 13 bases lay in between. The CDR3 runs to 17 residues. The DNA for the CDR3 is TGTGCCAGCAGCTTAAGGGGAGGGTCATCAACTAATGAAAAACTGTTTTTT. This translates into CASSLRGGSSTNEKLFF. The full variable domain, completed using reference TRBV7-2 and TRBJ1-4, is GAGVSQSPSNKVTEKGKDVELRCDPISGHTALYWYRQSLGQGLEFLIYFQGNSAPDKSGLPSDRFSAERTGGSVSTLTIQRTQQEDSAVYLCASSLRGGSSTNEKLFFGSGTQLSVL.

The rearrangement uses TRBV10-3 and TRBJ2-7; no definite D call. The CDR3 is 15 amino acids. V was shortened by 2 bases and J by 2 bases, with 13 bases between the two germline ends. Germline CDR1 ENHRY, CDR2 SYGVKD. The CDR3 nucleotides read TGTGCCATCAGTGAGGGGCAGATACCCCCCTACGAGCAGTACTTC. This gives the protein CAISEGQIPPYEQYF.

The chain uses TRBV5-1 and TRBJ2-4, with a tentative D call TRBD2 (6 bases). V was shortened by 4 bases and J by 7 bases, with 15 bases between the two germline ends. The CDR3 consists of 14 residues. The germline CDR1 and CDR2 sequences are SGHRS and YFSETQ. This CDR3 reads CASSNGGEGNIQYF. The CDR3 DNA sequence: TGCGCCAGCAGCAACGGGGGAGAGGGGAACATTCAGTACTTC.

The chain combines TRBV7-9 with TRBJ1-1; no clear D gene. The CDR3 contains 15 residues. Germline values: CDR1 SEHNR, CDR2 FQNEAQ (reference sequence). V gave up 4 bases and J gave up 1 base, with 13 bases separating them. Here the CDR3 DNA reads TGTGCCAGCAGCTCACTAGGAATGGCGAACACTGAAGCTTTCTTT. This gives the protein CASSSLGMANTEAFF.

This clone appeared once. The J gene is TRBJ2-5, the V gene TRBV5-1, with 7 nucleotides matching TRBD2. The CDR3 is 16 amino acids. The ends lost 5 bases at V and 2 bases at J; junction bases unmatched: 12. Germline values: CDR1 SGHRS, CDR2 YFSETQ. DNA for the CDR3: TGCGCCAGCAGTCCTCGGGCTGGGGGGGGTCAAGAGACCCAGTACTTC. Its translation is CASSPRAGGGQETQYF.

The chain recombines TRBV6-6 with TRBJ2-1; 11 nucleotides match TRBD2. Germline trimming cut 7 bases from V and 6 bases from J; bases unmatched to any gene: 5. Looked up from germline, CDR1 is MNHNY and CDR2 is SVGAGI (reference sequence). CDR3 size: 14 residues. The CDR3 sequence is CASTGLAVPNEQFF. For the CDR3, the DNA is TGTGCCAGCACGGGACTAGCGGTCCCCAATGAGCAGTTCTTC.

V is TRBV5-6 and J is TRBJ2-5, with D hard to call. Germline CDR1 and CDR2: SGHDT and YYEEEE. This CDR3 is built from 12 residues. Trimming pared 4 bases from V and 5 bases from J, leaving 9 bases between. CDR3 sequence reads: CASSPGSETQYF. CDR3 coding DNA: TGTGCCAGCAGCCCCGGGTCGGAGACCCAGTACTTC.

The V and J genes are TRBV19 and TRBJ1-5, with D possibly being TRBD1 (5 bases). Trimming took 5 bases from V and 9 from J, leaving 14 bases between them. Germline V CDR1 and CDR2: LNHDA, SQIVND (reference sequence). There are 13 residues in the CDR3. The DNA of the CDR3 is TGTGCCAGTAGTCCTGGGGCCGGCGGGCCCCAGCATTTT. It specifies CASSPGAGGPQHF.

The CDR3 DNA reads as TGTGCCAGTAGTATATCCGACAGGGTCTTGGTAAACACTGAAGCTTTCTTT. Translated, it gives CASSISDRVLVNTEAFF. The chain links TRBV19 to TRBJ1-1; 7 bases match TRBD1. Trimming removed 2 bases from V and 2 bases from J; junction bases left unmatched: 11. This CDR3 has 17 amino acids. CDR1 is LNHDA, CDR2 SQIVND, per germline (reference sequence).

The V call is TRBV4-3, the J call TRBJ1-6; 7 nucleotides match TRBD1. The germline V gene encodes CDR1 LGHNA and CDR2 YSLEER. The CDR3 sequence is 13 residues long. The ends lost 4 bases at V and 11 bases at J; junction bases unmatched: 5. This CDR3 reads CASSLDRVPPLHF. DNA for the CDR3: TGCGCCAGCAGCCTTGACAGGGTCCCACCCCTCCACTTT.

The rearrangement links TRBV4-1 to TRBJ1-6, with 7 bases that match TRBD1. CDR3 length: 16 residues. Per the germline V gene, CDR1 is MGHRA and CDR2 is YSYEKL. Trimming at V came to 8 bases and at J to 10 bases, leaving 17 bases not matched to a gene. The CDR3 DNA reads TGCGCCAGCTGCGCGTTTGGACAGGATGGGGCCTCACCCCTCCACTTT. This encodes CASCAFGQDGASPLHF.

The chain combines TRBV4-1 with TRBJ2-7, with 11 bases fitting TRBD2. Trimming took 0 bases from V and 3 from J; bases not matched to a gene: 7. Germline values: CDR1 MGHRA, CDR2 YSYEKL. This CDR3 region has 17 residues. DNA of the CDR3: TGCGCCAGCAGCCAAGATAGTCTAGCGGGGGGCATCTACGAGCAGTACTTC. Translated, it gives CASSQDSLAGGIYEQYF.

This clone was found once. The chain combines TRBV5-1 with TRBJ2-7, with 8 nucleotides matching TRBD2. This CDR3 has 15 residues. J was trimmed by 3 bases and V by 0 bases; bases with no gene match: 5. The V gene's germline CDR1 is SGHRS and CDR2 YFSETQ. The CDR3 spells CASSLVVAGGYEQYF. The CDR3, as DNA: TGCGCCAGCAGCTTGGTAGTCGCGGGGGGCTACGAGCAGTACTTC.

The chain has TRBV7-2 and TRBJ1-5; maybe TRBD1 (5 bases). The CDR3 totals 13 residues. Between the trimmed V and J ends, which lost 5 bases and 7 bases, there was a span of 12 bases. Looked up from germline, CDR1 is SGHTA and CDR2 is FQGNSA. The CDR3 nucleotides are TGTGCCAGCAGCCGACAGATGGAGCAGCCCCAGCATTTT. This translates into CASSRQMEQPQHF.

The chain is built from TRBV2 and TRBJ1-1, with TRBD1 matching over 9 bases. The trim removed 1 base at V and 2 bases at J, leaving 5 bases unmatched. The CDR3 has 16 amino acids. Germline assignment: CDR1 SNHLY and CDR2 FYNNEI. In DNA, the CDR3 is TGTGCCAGCAGTGAAGTCACAGGGGGCCTTAACACTGAAGCTTTCTTT. Its protein product is CASSEVTGGLNTEAFF. Together with reference TRBV2 and TRBJ1-1, the CDR3 gives the full variable domain: EPEVTQTPSHQVTQMGQEVILRCVPISNHLYFYWYRQILGQKVEFLVSFYNNEISEKSEIFDDQFSVERPDGSNFTLKIRSTKLEDSAMYFCASSEVTGGLNTEAFFGQGTRLTVV.

The chain recombines TRBV18 with TRBJ2-7, with D possibly matching TRBD2 (7 bases). There are 16 residues in the CDR3. Per germline, CDR1 KGHSH and CDR2 LQKENI. Trimming stripped 1 base from V and 3 bases from J, with 16 bases between. CDR3 sequence (DNA): TGTGCCAGCTCACCACGGGGGGGCGACCCCCTCTACGAGCAGTACTTC. As protein: CASSPRGGDPLYEQYF.